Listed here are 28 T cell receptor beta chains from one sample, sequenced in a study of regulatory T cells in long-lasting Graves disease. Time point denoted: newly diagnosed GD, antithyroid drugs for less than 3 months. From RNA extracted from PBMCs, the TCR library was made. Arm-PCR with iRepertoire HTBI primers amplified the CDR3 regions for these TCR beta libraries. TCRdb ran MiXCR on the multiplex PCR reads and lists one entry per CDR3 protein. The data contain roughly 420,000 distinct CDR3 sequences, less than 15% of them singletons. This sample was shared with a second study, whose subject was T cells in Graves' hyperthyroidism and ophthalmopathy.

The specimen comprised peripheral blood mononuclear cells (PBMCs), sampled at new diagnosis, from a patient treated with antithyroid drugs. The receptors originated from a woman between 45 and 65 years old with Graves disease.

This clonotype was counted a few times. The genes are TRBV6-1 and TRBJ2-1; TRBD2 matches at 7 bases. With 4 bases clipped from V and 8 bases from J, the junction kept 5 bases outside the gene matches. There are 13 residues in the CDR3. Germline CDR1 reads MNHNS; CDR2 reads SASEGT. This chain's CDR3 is CASSGGGSYEQFF. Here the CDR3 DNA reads TGTGCCAGCAGTGGGGGCGGGAGCTATGAGCAGTTCTTC.

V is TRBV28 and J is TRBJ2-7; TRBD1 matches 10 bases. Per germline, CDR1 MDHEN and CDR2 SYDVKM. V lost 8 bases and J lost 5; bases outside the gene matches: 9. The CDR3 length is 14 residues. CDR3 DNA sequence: TGTGCCAGCGGGGTTCCGACAGGGGGCGACGAGCAGTACTTC. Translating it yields CASGVPTGGDEQYF.

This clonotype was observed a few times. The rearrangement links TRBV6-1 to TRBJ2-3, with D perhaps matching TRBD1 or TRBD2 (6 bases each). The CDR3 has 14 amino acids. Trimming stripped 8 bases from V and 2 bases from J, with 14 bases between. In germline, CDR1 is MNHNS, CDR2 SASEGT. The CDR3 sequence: CASRGTSHTDTQYF. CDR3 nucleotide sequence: TGTGCCAGCCGCGGGACATCCCACACAGATACGCAGTATTTT.

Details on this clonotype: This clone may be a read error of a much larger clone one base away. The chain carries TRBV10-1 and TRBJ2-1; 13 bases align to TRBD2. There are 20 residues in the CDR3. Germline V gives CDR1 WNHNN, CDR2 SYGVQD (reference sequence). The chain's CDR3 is CASSPPRTSGSNLSYNEHFF. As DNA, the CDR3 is TGCGCCAGCAGCCCACCGAGGACTAGCGGGAGCAACCTCTCCTACAATGAGCACTTCTTC.

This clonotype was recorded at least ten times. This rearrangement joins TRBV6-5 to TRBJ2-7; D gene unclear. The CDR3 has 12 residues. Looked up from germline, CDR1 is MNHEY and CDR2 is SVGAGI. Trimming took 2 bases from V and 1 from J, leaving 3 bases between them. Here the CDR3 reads CASSYESYEQYF. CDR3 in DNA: TGTGCCAGCAGTTACGAGTCCTACGAGCAGTACTTC.

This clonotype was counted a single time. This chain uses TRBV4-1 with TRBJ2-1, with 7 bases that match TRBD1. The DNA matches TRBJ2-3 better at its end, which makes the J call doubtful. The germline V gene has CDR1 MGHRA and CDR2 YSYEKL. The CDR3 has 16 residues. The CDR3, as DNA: TGCGCCAGCACAGAACTACCGACAGGGCTCCCAGATACGCAGTATTTT. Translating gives CASTELPTGLPDTQYF.

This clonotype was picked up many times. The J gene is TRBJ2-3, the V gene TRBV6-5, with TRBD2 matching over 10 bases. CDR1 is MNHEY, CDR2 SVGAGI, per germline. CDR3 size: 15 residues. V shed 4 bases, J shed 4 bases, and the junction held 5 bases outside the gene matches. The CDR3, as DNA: TGTGCCAGCAGTTTTAGCGGGAGGACCTCAGATACGCAGTATTTT. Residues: CASSFSGRTSDTQYF.

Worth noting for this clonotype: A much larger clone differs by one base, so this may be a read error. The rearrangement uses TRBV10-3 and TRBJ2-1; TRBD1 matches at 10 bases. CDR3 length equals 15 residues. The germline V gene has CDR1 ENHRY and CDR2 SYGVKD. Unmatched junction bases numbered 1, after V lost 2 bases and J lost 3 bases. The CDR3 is CAISEGQGGYNEQFF. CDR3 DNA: TGTGCCATCAGTGAGGGACAGGGGGGCTACAATGAGCAGTTCTTC.

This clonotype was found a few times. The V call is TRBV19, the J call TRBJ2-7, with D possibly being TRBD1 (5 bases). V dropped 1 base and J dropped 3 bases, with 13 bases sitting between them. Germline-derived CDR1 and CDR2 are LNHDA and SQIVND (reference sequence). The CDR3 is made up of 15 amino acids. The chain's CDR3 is CASSIGQQNVYEQYF. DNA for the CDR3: TGTGCCAGTAGTATAGGACAGCAGAACGTCTACGAGCAGTACTTC.

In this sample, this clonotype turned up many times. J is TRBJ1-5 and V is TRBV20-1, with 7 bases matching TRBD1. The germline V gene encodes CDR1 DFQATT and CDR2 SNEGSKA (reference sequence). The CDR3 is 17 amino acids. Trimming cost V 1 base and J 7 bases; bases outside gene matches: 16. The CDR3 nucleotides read TGCAGTGCTAGAGCCACCAACTCTGACAGGGAACGACAGCCCCAGCATTTT. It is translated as CSARATNSDRERQPQHF.

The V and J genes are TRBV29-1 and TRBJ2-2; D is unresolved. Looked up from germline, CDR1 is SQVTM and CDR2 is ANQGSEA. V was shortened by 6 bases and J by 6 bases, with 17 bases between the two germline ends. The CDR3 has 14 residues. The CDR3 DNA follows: TGCAGCGTCCCGGCCCGTAGTAATTCCGGGGAGCTGTTTTTT. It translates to CSVPARSNSGELFF.

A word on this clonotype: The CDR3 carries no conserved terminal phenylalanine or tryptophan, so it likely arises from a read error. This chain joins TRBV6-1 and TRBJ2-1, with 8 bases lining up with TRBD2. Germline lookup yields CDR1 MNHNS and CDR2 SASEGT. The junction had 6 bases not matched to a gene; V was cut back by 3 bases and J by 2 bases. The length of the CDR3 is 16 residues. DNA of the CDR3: TGTGCCAGCAGTGACTGGGGAGCGGGAGCCTACAATGAGCAGTTCCTC. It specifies CASSDWGAGAYNEQFL.

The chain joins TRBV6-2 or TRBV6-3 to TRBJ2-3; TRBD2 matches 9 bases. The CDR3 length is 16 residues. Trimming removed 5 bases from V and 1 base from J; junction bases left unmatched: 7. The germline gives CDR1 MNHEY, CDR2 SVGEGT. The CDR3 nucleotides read TGTGCCAGCAGTGACCCGACTAGCGGAGGCACAGATACGCAGTATTTT. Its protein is CASSDPTSGGTDTQYF.

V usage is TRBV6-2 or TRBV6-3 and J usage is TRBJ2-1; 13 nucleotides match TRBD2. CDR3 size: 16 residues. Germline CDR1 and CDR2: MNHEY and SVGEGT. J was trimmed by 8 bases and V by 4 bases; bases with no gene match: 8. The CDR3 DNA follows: TGTGCCAGCAGTTCAGTCACTAGCGGGAGGGTCTATGAGCAGTTCTTC. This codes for CASSSVTSGRVYEQFF.

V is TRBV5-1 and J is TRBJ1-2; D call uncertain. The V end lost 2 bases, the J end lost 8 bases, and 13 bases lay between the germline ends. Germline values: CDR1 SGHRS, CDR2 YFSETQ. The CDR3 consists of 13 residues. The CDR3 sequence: CASSLRVGGGYTF. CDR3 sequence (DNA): TGCGCCAGCAGCTTACGGGTAGGAGGAGGCTACACCTTC.

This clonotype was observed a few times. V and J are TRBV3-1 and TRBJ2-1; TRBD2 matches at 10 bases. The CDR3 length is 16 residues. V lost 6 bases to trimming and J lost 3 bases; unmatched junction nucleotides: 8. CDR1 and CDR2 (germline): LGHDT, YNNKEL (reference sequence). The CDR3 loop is CASRTSLAGVYNEQFF. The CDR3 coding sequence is TGTGCCAGCAGAACCTCTCTAGCGGGAGTCTACAATGAGCAGTTCTTC.

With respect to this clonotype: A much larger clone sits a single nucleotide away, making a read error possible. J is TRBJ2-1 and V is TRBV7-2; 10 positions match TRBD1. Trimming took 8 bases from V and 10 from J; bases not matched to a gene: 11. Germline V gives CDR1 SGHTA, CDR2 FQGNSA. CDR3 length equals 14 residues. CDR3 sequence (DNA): TGTGCCAGCGGTCGGACAGGGGGGTCCTACGAGCAGTTCTTC. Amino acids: CASGRTGGSYEQFF.

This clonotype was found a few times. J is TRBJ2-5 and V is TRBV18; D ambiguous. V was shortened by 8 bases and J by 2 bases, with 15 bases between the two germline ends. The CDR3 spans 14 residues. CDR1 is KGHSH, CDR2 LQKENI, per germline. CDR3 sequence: CASTPRAGQETQYF. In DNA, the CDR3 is TGTGCCAGCACCCCACGGGCTGGGCAAGAGACCCAGTACTTC.

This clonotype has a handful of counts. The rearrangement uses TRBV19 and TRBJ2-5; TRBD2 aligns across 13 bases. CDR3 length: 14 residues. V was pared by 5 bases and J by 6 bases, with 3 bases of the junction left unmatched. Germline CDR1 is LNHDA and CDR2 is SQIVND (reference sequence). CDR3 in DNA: TGTGCCAGTAGTCCGACTAGCGGGAGGCAGACCCAGTACTTC. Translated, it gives CASSPTSGRQTQYF.

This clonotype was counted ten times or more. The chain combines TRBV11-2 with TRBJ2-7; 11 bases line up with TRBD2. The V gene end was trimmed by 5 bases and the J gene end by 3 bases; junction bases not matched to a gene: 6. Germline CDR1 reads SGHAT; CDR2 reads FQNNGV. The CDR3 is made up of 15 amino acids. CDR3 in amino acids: CASSDTGTSGYEQYF. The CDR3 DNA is TGTGCCAGCAGCGACACCGGGACTAGCGGCTACGAGCAGTACTTC.

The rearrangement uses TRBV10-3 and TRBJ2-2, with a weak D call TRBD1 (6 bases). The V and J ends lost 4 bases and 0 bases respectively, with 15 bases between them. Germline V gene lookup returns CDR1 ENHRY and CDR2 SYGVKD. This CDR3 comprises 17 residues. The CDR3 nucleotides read TGTGCCATCAGTGGTAATGACAGGTCCTCGAACACCGGGGAGCTGTTTTTT. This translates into CAISGNDRSSNTGELFF.

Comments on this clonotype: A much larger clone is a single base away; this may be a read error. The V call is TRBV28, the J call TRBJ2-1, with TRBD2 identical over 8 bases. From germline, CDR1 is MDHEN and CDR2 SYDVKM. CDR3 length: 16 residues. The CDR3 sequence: CAGRSGSSSSYNEQFF. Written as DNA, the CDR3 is TGTGCCGGCAGGAGCGGGAGTTCCAGCTCCTACAATGAGCAGTTCTTC.

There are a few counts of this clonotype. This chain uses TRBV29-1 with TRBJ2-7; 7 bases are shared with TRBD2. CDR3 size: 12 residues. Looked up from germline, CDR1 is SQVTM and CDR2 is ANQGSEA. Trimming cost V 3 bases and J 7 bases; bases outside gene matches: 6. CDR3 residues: CSVEREKNEQYF. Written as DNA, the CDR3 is TGCAGCGTTGAGCGGGAGAAGAATGAGCAGTACTTC.

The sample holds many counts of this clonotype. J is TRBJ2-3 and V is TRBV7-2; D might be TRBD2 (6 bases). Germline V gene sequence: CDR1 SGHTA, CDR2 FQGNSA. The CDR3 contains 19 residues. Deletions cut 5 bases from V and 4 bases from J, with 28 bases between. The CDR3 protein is CASSPLGLAQQPMADTQYF. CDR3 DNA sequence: TGTGCCAGCAGCCCCTTAGGGCTAGCGCAACAACCCATGGCAGATACGCAGTATTTT.

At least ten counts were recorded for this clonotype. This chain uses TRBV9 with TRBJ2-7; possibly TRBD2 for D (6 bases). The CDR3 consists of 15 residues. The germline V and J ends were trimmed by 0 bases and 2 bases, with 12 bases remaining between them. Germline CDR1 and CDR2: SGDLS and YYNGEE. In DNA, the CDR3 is TGTGCCAGCAGCGTAGCTACCGGGGGAGCCTACGAGCAGTACTTC. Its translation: CASSVATGGAYEQYF.

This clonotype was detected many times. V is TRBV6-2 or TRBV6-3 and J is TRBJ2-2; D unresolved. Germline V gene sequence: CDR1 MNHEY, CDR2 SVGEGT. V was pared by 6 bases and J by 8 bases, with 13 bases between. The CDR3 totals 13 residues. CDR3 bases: TGTGCCAGCAGAAAAGGGAATTCGGGGGAGCTGTTTTTT. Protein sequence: CASRKGNSGELFF.

CDR3 residues: CASSPGQVHYGYTF. The DNA of the CDR3 is TGTGCCAGCAGTCCAGGACAGGTCCACTATGGCTACACCTTC. This chain links TRBV27 with TRBJ1-2; 7 positions agree with TRBD1. The J segment lost 3 bases and the V segment lost 5 bases, leaving 6 bases of the junction unmatched. Germline assignment: CDR1 MNHEY and CDR2 SMNVEV (reference sequence). The CDR3 contains 14 residues.

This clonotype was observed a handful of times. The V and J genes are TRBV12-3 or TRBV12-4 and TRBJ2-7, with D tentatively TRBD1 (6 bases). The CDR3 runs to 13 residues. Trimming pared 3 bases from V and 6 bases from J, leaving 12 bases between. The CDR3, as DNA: TGTGCCAGCAGTTTTGCTCAGGGGACCGAGCAGTACTTC. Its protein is CASSFAQGTEQYF.